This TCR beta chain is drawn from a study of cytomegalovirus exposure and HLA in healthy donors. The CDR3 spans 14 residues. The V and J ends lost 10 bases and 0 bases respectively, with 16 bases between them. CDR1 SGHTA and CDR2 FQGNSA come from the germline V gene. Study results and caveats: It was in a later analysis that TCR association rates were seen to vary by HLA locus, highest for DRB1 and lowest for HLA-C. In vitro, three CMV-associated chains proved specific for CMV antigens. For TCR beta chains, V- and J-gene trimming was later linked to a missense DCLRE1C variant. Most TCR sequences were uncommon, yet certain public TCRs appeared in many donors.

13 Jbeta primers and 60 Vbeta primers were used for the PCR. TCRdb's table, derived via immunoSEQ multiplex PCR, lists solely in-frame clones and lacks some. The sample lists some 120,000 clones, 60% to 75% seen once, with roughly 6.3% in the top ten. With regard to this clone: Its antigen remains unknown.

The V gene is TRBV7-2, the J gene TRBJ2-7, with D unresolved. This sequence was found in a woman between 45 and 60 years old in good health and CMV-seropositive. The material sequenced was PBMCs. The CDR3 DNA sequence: TGTGCCACCAGTGGCCCACCTTACTCCTACGAGCAGTACTTC. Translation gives CATSGPPYSYEQYF.